This T cell receptor beta chain was sequenced during a study of spatial heterogeneity in lung cancer. Study-wide background: The count of detected beta-chain sequences consistently exceeded that of alpha-chain sequences. Findings of the study overall: Compared with follow-up, resection was when ubiquitous expanded tumor TCRs appeared in blood more.

This clonotype was seen ten or more times. Antigen unknown. The CDR3 has 14 amino acids. CDR1 is SGDLS and CDR2 is YYNGEE in the germline V gene. Deletions cut 0 bases from V and 3 bases from J, with 9 bases between. Time point reported: sample taken at primary tumor resection. Researchers sequenced whole RNA taken from tumor, nontumor lung or frozen PBMC without sorting. The cohort: around 79 early-stage, untreated non-small cell lung cancer patients. Every TCR cDNA molecule bore its own unique molecular identifier. Using its own MiXCR run on the 5' RACE reads, TCRdb lists one record per CDR3 protein. This table has 35,000 to 55,000 distinct CDR3 sequences, approximately 6.8% appearing once.

The V call is TRBV9, the J call TRBJ1-1; maybe TRBD1 (5 bases). This clonotype was sampled from a female donor with early-stage non-small cell lung cancer. Material: PBMCs, obtained at surgery. CDR3 bases: TGTGCCAGCAGCGTAGGGGGCGATTACACTGAAGCTTTCTTT. Residues: CASSVGGDYTEAFF.